The sequence of this T cell receptor (beta chain) was determined in a study of neurological immune-mediated disorders. Study-level results: Neither clinical nor MRI features were found to be associated with the multiple sclerosis repertoire cluster. One related-CDR3 cluster, found by phylogenetic grouping, held repertoires of 18 of 34 multiple sclerosis patients and is a possible signature.

The cDNA was synthesized by 5'RACE incorporating 10-nucleotide random UMIs. TCRdb analysed the 5' RACE reads with MiXCR anew, one entry per CDR3 protein. The repertoire includes about 62,000 distinct CDR3 sequences, 3.7% of them detected once, and 2.2% sits in the top ten. CDR3 length: 17 residues. The junction had 8 bases not matched to a gene; V was cut back by 0 bases and J by 2 bases. The germline gives CDR1 MNHEY, CDR2 SVGEGT. Concerning this clonotype: Its antigen is not known.

PBMCs stored at -80 C, 2 million in total, were the source of the unsorted libraries. The chain uses TRBV6-2 or TRBV6-3 and TRBJ2-3, with 7 bases fitting TRBD2. Material: PBMCs. This clonotype was sampled from a woman aged 45-65 years with multiple sclerosis. The CDR3 sequence is CASSYSRASGSTDTQYF. The CDR3 DNA sequence: TGTGCCAGCAGTTACTCTCGGGCTAGCGGCTCCACAGATACGCAGTATTTT.